Reported below is one T cell receptor (beta chain). These data come from a study of blood T cell repertoires in COVID-19. V lost 7 bases, J lost 1 base, and 13 bases lay in between. The CDR3 totals 14 residues. Germline loops: CDR1 SEHNR, CDR2 FQNEAQ (reference sequence). Original data processing: It was from reference gene primer amplification that nucleated cell counts were estimated. Generated by immunoSEQ multiplex PCR, the TCRdb table keeps only in-frame clones and is missing some. The DNA gave D and trimming, while V, J and clone size come from that table. The data show around 42,000 clones, around three quarters seen once.

What was sequenced was peripheral blood. The sequence was collected from a man older than 75 with active or convalescent COVID-19. The chain joins TRBV7-9 to TRBJ1-1; D uncertain. The CDR3 here is CASTLREGNTEAFF. CDR3 DNA sequence: TGTGCCAGCACCCTCCGGGAGGGGAACACTGAAGCTTTCTTT.